This TCR beta chain was profiled in a study of beta chain features in type 1 diabetes. Study context: Age, gender, cell numbers and subset yield matched between patients and controls.

Study-wide results and caveats: Patients with type 1 diabetes showed fewer VDJ junction insertions and more deletions.

The CDR3 runs 13 residues. V lost 4 bases to trimming and J lost 5 bases, with 9 bases between them. Germline lookup yields CDR1 SEHNR and CDR2 FQNEAQ (reference sequence). The sequenced template was cDNA made from the entire isolated RNA. Libraries were prepared by immunoSEQ multiplex PCR; TCRdb keeps only in-frame clonotypes and omits some of them. Here the sample spans 37,000 or so clones, around 49% being singletons. For this clone: The antigen is undetermined.

The origin of this receptor is a woman aged 18 to 35 in good health. The sequenced sample consisted of central memory CD4+ T cells from blood. V gene TRBV7-9 combines with J gene TRBJ1-5, with TRBD1 as a possible D gene (5 bases). This chain's CDR3 is CASSYTTDQPQHF. The CDR3 coding sequence is TGTGCCAGCAGCTATACGACAGATCAGCCCCAGCATTTT.